This T cell receptor beta chain was identified in a study of Ad26.COV2.S vaccination and SARS-CoV-2 variants. The CDR3 extends over 16 amino acids. Trimming cost V 0 bases and J 6 bases, with 18 bases left between them. Per germline, CDR1 MNHEY and CDR2 SVGAGI. Libraries were prepared by immunoSEQ multiplex PCR; TCRdb keeps only in-frame clonotypes and omits some of them. The sample includes around 340,000 clones, about 89% of them seen just once. Noted treatment: roughly 19 received Ad26.COV2.S at low or high dose, single or two shots; about 5 received placebo; per-sample allocation not given. On day 63 after the first injection, vaccine and placebo recipients gave samples.

The clonotype comes from a person between 18 and 59 years old who received the Ad26.COV2.S COVID-19 vaccine or a placebo. Sequencing was performed on peripheral blood, taken in a trial of Ad26.COV2.S vaccine versus placebo. The chain employs TRBV6-5 and TRBJ2-7, with D hard to call. The CDR3 loop is CASSYSIRSKRVEQYF. For the CDR3, the DNA is TGTGCCAGCAGTTACTCGATACGGAGTAAAAGGGTCGAGCAGTACTTC.